This T cell receptor beta chain was documented in a study of human T cells and chemical hapten exposure. In the study overall: Slight volume differences across pooled libraries mainly accounted for varying per-sample TCR yields.

TCRdb reanalysed the RACE reads using MiXCR and keeps one entry per CDR3 protein. Here the sample spans 73,000 or so distinct CDR3 sequences, roughly 8.5% being singletons. This CDR3 is built from 14 residues. Germline CDR1 MNHEY, CDR2 SMNVEV (reference sequence). The V and J ends lost 5 bases and 6 bases respectively, with 11 bases between them. Time point meaning: patch test 2, 6 weeks after DPC sensitization. Treatment here: therapeutic diphenylcyclopropenone sensitization with weekly scalp DPC. Study results and limitations: PT1 expanded TCR numbers rose with patch test score.

As concerns this clonotype: The antigen is undetermined.

The chain joins TRBV27 to TRBJ1-6, with D possibly TRBD1 on 5 matching bases. Sample: whole blood, taken in connection with sensitization to the hapten diphenylcyclopropenone (DPC). This clonotype was obtained from a woman aged 50 to 60 with alopecia areata. Some clones in this sample may be carry-over from other donors' samples. The CDR3 bases are TGTGCCAGCAGTAACCGGGGGGGTAATTCACCCCTCCACTTT. Protein sequence: CASSNRGGNSPLHF.